This TCR beta chain was sequenced during a study of regulatory and conventional T cells in RAG deficiency. Study-wide findings and caveats: Patient subsets had shorter CDR3s; Omenn Treg-Tconv overlap exceeded 75%. Control T-cell subsets had markedly higher Shannon entropy and lower Simpson indices than RAG-deficient patients.

Only in-frame clones appear in the TCRdb table, and some are missing; sequencing was by immunoSEQ multiplex PCR. The data show some 35,000 clones, about three quarters seen once. CDR3 size: 16 residues. After removal of 1 base from V and 4 bases from J, the junction contained 7 bases not matched to a gene. CDR1 is MGHDK and CDR2 is SYGVNS in the germline V gene. Conventional CD4+ T cells were sorted from blood as CD25-low CD127-high cells. In this sample, this clone turned up once. Its antigen is as yet unknown. The same sample was also studied in work on regulatory T cells. That report adds: Amplification used 52 TRBV primers and 13 TRBJ primers. In patients, unique TRB V-J pairs were restricted and V/J usage skewed, especially in Tregs.

The source is a human donor in good health. The gene calls are TRBV25-1 and TRBJ1-2, with TRBD1 matching 9 bases. The sample comprised CD4+ effector T cells sorted from blood. The CDR3, as DNA: TGTGCCAGCAGTGAATTGGGACAGGGCCTCGCCTATGGCTACACCTTC. Amino acid sequence: CASSELGQGLAYGYTF.